What follows is one TCR beta chain and its context. Its antigen is currently unknown. Germline is not matched at one junction end, which may reflect a read error. The data derive from a study of cytomegalovirus exposure and HLA in healthy donors. Study conclusions and caveats: Researchers counted roughly 150 TCR beta chains as cytomegalovirus-associated. A later analysis reported that several of the most significant clusters appeared to be linked to common viral pathogens, among them Epstein-Barr virus. TCR association rates varied by HLA locus in a later analysis, with DRB1 highest and HLA-C lowest.

The primer mix had 60 Vbeta and 13 Jbeta primers. Profiling relied on immunoSEQ multiplex PCR, and the TCRdb table lists in-frame clones only, not all of them. The sample includes roughly 250,000 clones, roughly four fifths of them seen just once. CDR1 is LGHNA and CDR2 is YSLEER in the germline V gene. The CDR3 runs to 11 residues. This chain joins TRBV4-3 and TRBJ2-1, with D perhaps TRBD2 (5 bases). The clonotype comes from a woman in her 40s in good health and CMV-seropositive. The sequenced sample consisted of PBMCs. The CDR3 reads CASSQDKLVLF. CDR3 nucleotide sequence: TGCGCCAGCAGCCAAGACAAACTAGTGCTCTTC.